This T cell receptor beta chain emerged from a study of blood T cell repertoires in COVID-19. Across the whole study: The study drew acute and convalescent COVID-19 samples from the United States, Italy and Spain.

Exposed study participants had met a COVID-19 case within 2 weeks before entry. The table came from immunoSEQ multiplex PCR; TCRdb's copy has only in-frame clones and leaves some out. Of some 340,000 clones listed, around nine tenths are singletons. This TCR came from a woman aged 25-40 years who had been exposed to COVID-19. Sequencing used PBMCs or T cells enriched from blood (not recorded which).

This CDR3 is CASSTRQGPNTGELFF. The CDR3 nucleotides are TGTGCCAGCAGCACCCGACAGGGGCCGAACACCGGGGAGCTGTTTTTT. The chain recombines TRBV5-4 with TRBJ2-2; 8 positions agree with TRBD1. With 4 bases clipped from V and 0 bases from J, the junction kept 5 bases outside the gene matches. This CDR3 is 16 amino acids long. In germline, CDR1 is SGHNT, CDR2 YYREEE (reference sequence).